Below, 11 T cell receptor beta chains from the same sample are listed, as sequenced in a study of shared clonotypes between healthy human individuals. The table came from immunoSEQ multiplex PCR; TCRdb's copy has only in-frame clones and leaves some out. The repertoire holds about 2.4 million clones, with 80% to 95% as singletons. What was sequenced was naive CD4+ T cells from PBMCs. Documented subset: CD45RA+ positively selected. The receptors shown here come from a man between 18 and 35 years old in good health. Some clones in this sample may be carry-over from other donors' samples.

The chain carries TRBV6-6 and TRBJ2-1; D gene ambiguous. Germline values: CDR1 MNHNY, CDR2 SVGAGI (reference sequence). CDR3 size: 13 residues. Trimming shortened V by 8 bases and J by 0 bases, and 8 bases separated the two germline ends. The CDR3 spells CASSLSSYNEQFF. CDR3 DNA: TGTGCCAGCTCGTTGAGCTCCTACAATGAGCAGTTCTTC.

The rearrangement joins TRBV7-6 to TRBJ2-1; TRBD2 might be the D (6 bases). The V end was cut by 5 bases, the J end by 5 bases, with 25 bases between. Germline-derived CDR1 and CDR2 are SGHVS and FNYEAQ. The CDR3 has 18 amino acids. The CDR3 sequence: CASSPGGSGTLTHNEQFF. The CDR3 DNA is TGTGCCAGCAGCCCCGGGGGTTCGGGGACTCTTACCCACAATGAGCAGTTCTTC.

This clone was detected only once. V gene TRBV5-1 combines with J gene TRBJ2-1, with D perhaps being TRBD1 or TRBD2 (5 bases each). CDR1 is SGHRS and CDR2 is YFSETQ in the germline V gene. The CDR3 covers 14 residues. V gave up 0 bases and J gave up 12 bases, with 16 bases separating them. For the CDR3, the DNA is TGCGCCAGCAGCTTGGTAGGTCAGAGGGACCGGCAGTTCTTC. Translation: CASSLVGQRDRQFF.

The V gene is TRBV27, the J gene TRBJ1-5; tentative D call: TRBD1 (6 bases). The ends were cut back, 4 bases at V and 0 bases at J, with 10 bases in the middle. CDR3 length: 15 amino acids. Per germline, CDR1 MNHEY and CDR2 SMNVEV (reference sequence). The CDR3: CASSSGQYSNQPQHF. Here the CDR3 DNA reads TGTGCCAGCAGTTCCGGACAGTATAGCAATCAGCCCCAGCATTTT.

In its sample, this clone was seen a few times. Other DNA variants within this sample encode the same CDR3. V and J are TRBV27 and TRBJ1-1; 9 bases are shared with TRBD1. CDR1 is MNHEY and CDR2 is SMNVEV in the germline V gene (reference sequence). J was trimmed by 0 bases and V by 1 base; bases with no gene match: 3. This CDR3 spans 16 amino acids. CDR3: CASSLLGTGLNTEAFF. The CDR3, as DNA: TGTGCCAGCAGTTTATTGGGGACAGGGTTGAACACTGAAGCTTTCTTT.

The gene calls are TRBV7-3 and TRBJ2-2; D might be TRBD1 (5 bases). The CDR3 length is 14 residues. Germline V gene lookup returns CDR1 SGHTA and CDR2 FQGTGA. Trimming cost V 1 base and J 5 bases, with 8 bases left between them. In DNA form, the CDR3 reads TGTGCCAGCAGCTTAAAGGCAGGGACCGGGGAGCTGTTTTTT. It translates to CASSLKAGTGELFF.

On this clone: Other nucleotide sequences from this sample produce the same CDR3. The chain links TRBV28 to TRBJ2-3; D perhaps matches TRBD2 (6 bases). Germline CDR1 reads MDHEN; CDR2 reads SYDVKM. CDR3 length: 15 residues. The V end lost 6 bases, the J end lost 0 bases, and 13 bases lay between the germline ends. DNA of the CDR3: TGTGCCAGCAGCCTCCTGGGGGGAAGCACAGATACGCAGTATTTT. Its translation is CASSLLGGSTDTQYF.

This clone was counted once. The CDR3 coding sequence is TGCGCCAGCAGCCGGCCCCAAGATACGCAGTATTTT. It encodes CASSRPQDTQYF. J is TRBJ2-3 and V is TRBV5-1; D is unresolved. V gave up 4 bases and J gave up 5 bases, with 8 bases separating them. Germline-derived CDR1 and CDR2 are SGHRS and YFSETQ. This CDR3 has 12 residues.

The chain uses TRBV4-2 and TRBJ2-1; 13 nucleotides align to TRBD2. Trimming at V came to 2 bases and at J to 13 bases, leaving 8 bases not matched to a gene. This CDR3 is built from 15 residues. Germline V gene data show CDR1 as LGHNA and CDR2 as YNFKEQ. Here the CDR3 DNA reads TGTGCCAGCAGCCAAAGCCTACTAGCGGGAGGGCCTCAGTTCTTC. Its protein product is CASSQSLLAGGPQFF.

The chain joins TRBV20-1 to TRBJ1-2; D uncertain. The CDR3 runs 9 residues. In germline, CDR1 is DFQATT, CDR2 SNEGSKA (reference sequence). The V end was cut by 7 bases, the J end by 4 bases, with 4 bases between. In nucleotides, the CDR3 is TGCAGTGTTTTCTATGGCTACACCTTC. It codes for CSVFYGYTF.

The table lists this clone with a few counts. The V gene is TRBV28, the J gene TRBJ1-1; perhaps TRBD1 as D (5 bases). CDR1 MDHEN and CDR2 SYDVKM come from the germline V gene. The V and J ends lost 9 bases and 4 bases respectively, with 21 bases between them. The CDR3 is 15 residues long. DNA of the CDR3: TGTGCCAGTTGGCCGGAGGTGGGGCCGGGCACTGAAGCTTTCTTT. Its protein product is CASWPEVGPGTEAFF. The full variable domain, completed using reference TRBV28 and TRBJ1-1, is DVKVTQSSRYLVKRTGEKVFLECVQDMDHENMFWYRQDPGLGLRLIYFSYDVKMKEKGDIPEGYSVSREKKERFSLILESASTNQTSMYLCASWPEVGPGTEAFFGQGTRLTVV.